The 30 T cell receptor beta chains below come from one sample, sequenced in a study of T cell responses to AZD1222 COVID-19 vaccine. Profiled with immunoSEQ multiplex PCR; TCRdb holds only in-frame clones, not every one. The repertoire holds roughly 100,000 clones, with around 90% as singletons. Sequencing used peripheral blood, obtained 28 days after the second AZD1222 dose. The receptors shown here come from an adult who received the AZD1222 COVID-19 vaccine.

The V and J genes are TRBV7-2 and TRBJ2-2; the D gene is possibly TRBD2 (6 bases). The CDR3 contains 12 residues. Trimming cost V 5 bases and J 6 bases, with 7 bases left between them. Germline V gene lookup returns CDR1 SGHTA and CDR2 FQGNSA. This CDR3 reads CASSRGAGELFF. Here the CDR3 DNA reads TGTGCCAGCAGCCGCGGGGCCGGGGAGCTGTTTTTT. Combining the CDR3 with reference TRBV7-2 and TRBJ2-2 gives the whole variable domain GAGVSQSPSNKVTEKGKDVELRCDPISGHTALYWYRQSLGQGLEFLIYFQGNSAPDKSGLPSDRFSAERTGGSVSTLTIQRTQQEDSAVYLCASSRGAGELFFGEGSRLTVL.

The V call is TRBV11-1, the J call TRBJ2-4; possible D gene TRBD2, 5 bases. Germline loops: CDR1 SGHAT, CDR2 FQDESV (reference sequence). V lost 5 bases, J lost 1 base, and 12 bases lay in between. The CDR3 totals 15 residues. The CDR3 bases are TGTGCCAGCAGCCCCCATTCGGGGGCCAAAAACATTCAGTACTTC. Its translation: CASSPHSGAKNIQYF.

V is TRBV7-8 and J is TRBJ2-1; D not resolved. CDR3 length: 15 amino acids. Trimming took off 5 bases at V and 5 bases at J, with 16 bases between the two ends. The V gene's germline CDR1 is SGHVS and CDR2 FQNEAQ. CDR3 coding DNA: TGTGCCAGCAGCGAACGGCTAATAAAGGACAATGAGCAGTTCTTC. Protein product: CASSERLIKDNEQFF. Complete variable domain (other parts from reference TRBV7-8 and TRBJ2-1): GAGVSQSPRYKVAKRGQDVALRCDPISGHVSLFWYQQALGQGPEFLTYFQNEAQLDKSGLPSDRFFAERPEGSVSTLKIQRTQQEDSAVYLCASSERLIKDNEQFFGPGTRLTVL.

The chain couples TRBV25-1 to TRBJ1-5; D perhaps matches TRBD1 (5 bases). V was cut by 3 bases and J by 8 bases, with 17 bases left in between. CDR1 and CDR2 from the germline V gene are MGHDK and SYGVNS. CDR3 length equals 15 residues. The CDR3 sequence is CASSDTQAGSEPQHF. The CDR3 DNA reads as TGTGCCAGCAGTGACACTCAGGCAGGGTCGGAGCCCCAGCATTTT.

This chain connects TRBV7-6 to TRBJ2-1; 12 positions match TRBD2. The germline CDR1 and CDR2 sequences are SGHVS and FNYEAQ. Trimming cost V 2 bases and J 5 bases; bases outside gene matches: 4. CDR3 length: 16 amino acids. The CDR3 loop reads CASSLRPSGGDNEQFF. For the CDR3, the DNA is TGTGCCAGCAGCTTACGGCCTAGCGGGGGGGACAATGAGCAGTTCTTC.

The V and J genes are TRBV10-3 and TRBJ1-1; no reliable D call. The CDR3 covers 15 residues. V lost 3 bases and J lost 3, with 14 bases in between. Germline CDR1 ENHRY, CDR2 SYGVKD. CDR3 DNA sequence: TGTGCCATCAGTGATCGGTCCCGGGAGGACACTGAAGCTTTCTTT. This sequence encodes CAISDRSREDTEAFF.

The chain joins TRBV7-3 to TRBJ1-2; 7 bases agree with TRBD1. The V segment lost 4 bases and the J segment 3 bases; nucleotides outside the gene matches: 5. Germline assignment: CDR1 SGHTA and CDR2 FQGTGA. The CDR3 is 14 residues long. CDR3 nucleotide sequence: TGTGCCAGCAGCTCCACAGGGGACGACTATGGCTACACCTTC. Encoded protein: CASSSTGDDYGYTF.

The chain links TRBV9 to TRBJ2-7; 13 nucleotides agree with TRBD2. From germline, CDR1 is SGDLS and CDR2 YYNGEE. V gave up 0 bases and J gave up 0 bases; unmatched junction bases: 6. The CDR3 length is 18 residues. As DNA, the CDR3 is TGTGCCAGCAGCGTAGCTGGGACTAGCGGGGCGAGCTCCTACGAGCAGTACTTC. Residues: CASSVAGTSGASSYEQYF.

This chain uses TRBV3-1 (or the pseudogene TRBV3-2) with TRBJ2-7; 9 bases line up with TRBD1. The germline gives CDR1 LGHDT, CDR2 YNNKEL (reference sequence). This CDR3 has 14 amino acids. After removal of 7 bases from V and 6 bases from J, the junction contained 10 bases not matched to a gene. CDR3 nucleotide sequence: TGTGCCAGCACCGCCCAACAGGGGGCTTCCGAGCAGTACTTC. It yields the protein CASTAQQGASEQYF.

This sequence joins TRBV20-1 and TRBJ2-7; 8 nucleotides match TRBD2. The germline V gene has CDR1 DFQATT and CDR2 SNEGSKA (reference sequence). The CDR3 is made up of 15 amino acids. V shed 6 bases, J shed 1 base, and the junction held 11 bases outside the gene matches. The CDR3 DNA reads as TGCAGTGCCAGTTCTCACAGCGGGGGTTCCTACGAGCAGTACTTC. It specifies CSASSHSGGSYEQYF.

The rearrangement links TRBV4-1 to TRBJ1-5; the D is unclear. CDR1 and CDR2 from the germline V gene are MGHRA and YSYEKL. Trimming left V 1 base short and J 0 bases short, with 13 bases between. The CDR3 sequence is 17 residues long. The DNA for the CDR3 is TGCGCCAGCAGCCAAGCCGGAGATCCTAATAGCAATCAGCCCCAGCATTTT. Protein: CASSQAGDPNSNQPQHF.

The gene calls are TRBV19 and TRBJ2-3, with 10 bases that match TRBD1. This CDR3 is 14 amino acids long. Germline lookup yields CDR1 LNHDA and CDR2 SQIVND (reference sequence). J was trimmed by 6 bases and V by 5 bases; bases with no gene match: 5. The CDR3 spells CASSDGTGVDTQYF. CDR3 in DNA: TGTGCCAGTAGTGACGGGACAGGGGTGGATACGCAGTATTTT.

The chain joins TRBV7-2 to TRBJ1-5; unclear D gene. This CDR3 is 13 amino acids long. Germline V CDR1 and CDR2: SGHTA, FQGNSA. With 1 base removed from V and 6 bases from J, the gap between germline ends came to 7 bases. The CDR3 DNA reads TGTGCCAGCAGCTTAGGTTTCATTCAGCCCCAGCATTTT. The encoded protein is CASSLGFIQPQHF.

The genes are TRBV4-3 and TRBJ2-7; 9 positions agree with TRBD1. In germline, CDR1 is LGHNA, CDR2 YSLEER. The CDR3 is 16 residues long. Germline trimming cut 0 bases from V and 8 bases from J; bases unmatched to any gene: 11. The CDR3 here is CASSQDSRDRASQQYF. CDR3 DNA sequence: TGCGCCAGCAGCCAAGATAGCAGGGACAGGGCCTCCCAGCAGTACTTC.

The V call is TRBV13, the J call TRBJ2-7; maybe TRBD1 (6 bases). Germline CDR1 reads PRHDT; CDR2 reads FYEKMQ (reference sequence). V shed 3 bases and J shed 3 bases, with 18 bases lying between them. The CDR3 length is 16 residues. Written as DNA, the CDR3 is TGTGCCAGCAGCTTGCCTACCGGGACATTTCGCTACGAGCAGTACTTC. Its translation: CASSLPTGTFRYEQYF.

The V call is TRBV27, the J call TRBJ2-1; 7 bases agree with TRBD2. Germline loops: CDR1 MNHEY, CDR2 SMNVEV (reference sequence). This CDR3 has 16 residues. After removal of 2 bases from V and 4 bases from J, the junction contained 8 bases not matched to a gene. In DNA, the CDR3 is TGTGCCAGCAGTTTACGATCCGGGGGGTTTTACAATGAGCAGTTCTTC. Translation: CASSLRSGGFYNEQFF.

This chain joins TRBV19 and TRBJ1-1; D possibly corresponds to TRBD1 (5 bases). Germline V CDR1 and CDR2: LNHDA, SQIVND (reference sequence). This CDR3 has 14 residues. V was clipped by 3 bases and J by 4 bases, with 12 bases between them. CDR3 sequence reads: CASSIDSPSTEAFF. In DNA, the CDR3 is TGTGCCAGTAGTATCGACAGTCCCAGCACTGAAGCTTTCTTT.

This rearrangement joins TRBV20-1 to TRBJ2-1, with D possibly being TRBD2 (6 bases). The germline CDR1 and CDR2 sequences are DFQATT and SNEGSKA (reference sequence). Trimming cost V 3 bases and J 4 bases, with 13 bases left between them. This CDR3 is 14 amino acids long. This CDR3 is CSASLAGRYNEQFF. In DNA, the CDR3 is TGCAGTGCTAGTCTGGCGGGGAGGTACAATGAGCAGTTCTTC.

This chain links TRBV5-1 with TRBJ2-1; D is uncertain. The CDR3 runs to 14 residues. The V gene's germline CDR1 is SGHRS and CDR2 YFSETQ. V lost 4 bases to trimming and J lost 1 base, with 9 bases between them. Here the CDR3 reads CASSARVSYNEQFF. CDR3 DNA sequence: TGCGCCAGCAGCGCTAGGGTGTCCTACAATGAGCAGTTCTTC.

The genes are TRBV4-3 and TRBJ2-5; TRBD1 or TRBD2 may be the D gene (5 bases each). The V end lost 4 bases, the J end lost 11 bases, and 17 bases lay between the germline ends. Germline V gene lookup returns CDR1 LGHNA and CDR2 YSLEER. The CDR3 is 13 residues long. CDR3 DNA: TGCGCCAGCAGCCCCCAGTTAACGGGGCCACAGTACTTC. Translating it yields CASSPQLTGPQYF.

V is TRBV11-3 and J is TRBJ2-1; TRBD2 is a possible D gene (6 bases). Germline CDR1 SGHNT, CDR2 YENEEA. The CDR3 totals 13 residues. With 1 base removed from V and 6 bases from J, the gap between germline ends came to 7 bases. CDR3: CASSLAGGNEQFF. The CDR3 nucleotides are TGTGCCAGCAGCTTAGCCGGGGGCAATGAGCAGTTCTTC.

This chain connects TRBV25-1 to TRBJ1-4; D is unresolved. This CDR3 region has 13 residues. V dropped 5 bases and J dropped 8 bases, with 12 bases sitting between them. CDR1 is MGHDK and CDR2 is SYGVNS in the germline V gene. CDR3 coding DNA: TGTGCCAGCAGTCCCCAGCCAAGGGAAAAACTGTTTTTT. Translating gives CASSPQPREKLFF.

The chain links TRBV11-2 to TRBJ2-2; 9 nucleotides match TRBD1. Germline CDR1 SGHAT, CDR2 FQNNGV. The ends lost 6 bases at V and 6 bases at J; junction bases unmatched: 11. The CDR3 has 16 amino acids. This CDR3 is CASRLPGTGISGELFF. CDR3 coding DNA: TGTGCCAGCAGATTACCTGGGACAGGGATTTCCGGGGAGCTGTTTTTT.

This clone was seen more than once but under ten times. This chain connects TRBV11-2 to TRBJ2-3; 7 bases match TRBD1. V shed 1 base, J shed 2 bases, and the junction held 9 bases outside the gene matches. This CDR3 region has 17 residues. Germline V gives CDR1 SGHAT, CDR2 FQNNGV. The CDR3 reads CASSLGVRGQYTDTQYF. The DNA of the CDR3 is TGTGCCAGCAGCTTAGGAGTTAGGGGACAGTACACAGATACGCAGTATTTT.

The chain uses TRBV7-9 and TRBJ1-2; D remains ambiguous. The germline V and J ends were trimmed by 5 bases and 5 bases, with 9 bases remaining between them. Germline lookup yields CDR1 SEHNR and CDR2 FQNEAQ (reference sequence). The CDR3 covers 12 residues. The CDR3, as DNA: TGTGCCAGCAGCCGGGCTGGGTATGGCTACACCTTC. Translation: CASSRAGYGYTF.

This clone was counted a few times. The gene calls are TRBV11-2 and TRBJ2-1; weak D call: TRBD2 (5 bases). The length of the CDR3 is 16 residues. With 2 bases removed from V and 0 bases from J, the gap between germline ends came to 11 bases. Germline lookup yields CDR1 SGHAT and CDR2 FQNNGV. In DNA, the CDR3 is TGTGCCAGCAGCTTAAGAATAGCGAGCTCCTACAATGAGCAGTTCTTC. Translated: CASSLRIASSYNEQFF.

V and J are TRBV3-1 (or the pseudogene TRBV3-2) and TRBJ1-4; 7 positions agree with TRBD1. V was clipped by 2 bases and J by 8 bases; unmatched bases: 14. The CDR3 extends over 17 amino acids. Germline V CDR1 and CDR2: LGHDT, YNNKEL (reference sequence). The DNA for the CDR3 is TGTGCCAGCAGCCAACGGGGCAGGGGGGCAGTAGGGGAAAAACTGTTTTTT. This sequence encodes CASSQRGRGAVGEKLFF.

The chain uses TRBV7-2 and TRBJ2-5; D is unclear. There are 13 residues in the CDR3. Germline V CDR1 and CDR2: SGHTA, FQGNSA. V dropped 3 bases and J dropped 4 bases, with 9 bases sitting between them. CDR3 DNA sequence: TGTGCCAGCAGCTTCGGTCACCGAGAGACCCAGTACTTC. Amino acids: CASSFGHRETQYF.

The chain recombines TRBV6-5 with TRBJ2-7, with 8 bases that match TRBD2. Germline V gene lookup returns CDR1 MNHEY and CDR2 SVGAGI. Trimming cost V 8 bases and J 4 bases; bases outside gene matches: 4. The CDR3 has 12 residues. CDR3 coding DNA: TGTGCCAGCCGGGGGGGCATTTACGAGCAGTACTTC. Translation gives CASRGGIYEQYF.

This sequence joins TRBV4-3 and TRBJ1-2; 7 nucleotides match TRBD1. Germline CDR1 and CDR2: LGHNA and YSLEER. The CDR3 covers 15 residues. Losses at the gene ends were 2 bases for V and 8 bases for J; bases not matched to a gene: 11. This CDR3 is CASSQQTTGEGGYTF. In DNA form, the CDR3 reads TGCGCCAGCAGCCAACAAACAACAGGGGAGGGGGGCTACACCTTC.